The 9 T cell receptor beta chains presented below share a single source sample, sequenced in a study of blood T cell repertoires in COVID-19. TCRdb's copy holds only in-frame clones and misses some; the assay was immunoSEQ multiplex PCR. The sample has about 440,000 clones; roughly 87% are singletons. The sequenced sample was PBMCs or T cells enriched from blood (not recorded which). The receptors here all came from a man aged 18 to 35 who had recovered from COVID-19.

The rearrangement links TRBV14 to TRBJ2-2, with a possible D match to TRBD1 (5 bases). V shed 0 bases and J shed 7 bases, with 12 bases lying between them. This CDR3 has 15 residues. Germline loops: CDR1 SGHDN, CDR2 FVKESK. The CDR3 nucleotides read TGTGCCAGCAGCCAAGATGCCCCAGGGATCGGGGAGCTGTTTTTT. It translates to CASSQDAPGIGELFF. The whole variable domain, remainder taken from reference TRBV14 and TRBJ2-2, is EAGVTQFPSHSVIEKGQTVTLRCDPISGHDNLYWYRRVMGKEIKFLLHFVKESKQDESGMPNNRFLAERTGGTYSTLKVQPAELEDSGVYFCASSQDAPGIGELFFGEGSRLTVL.

The chain carries TRBV5-1 and TRBJ1-1; 9 bases are shared with TRBD1. Germline lookup yields CDR1 SGHRS and CDR2 YFSETQ. The CDR3 length is 13 residues. Trimming at V came to 0 bases and at J to 10 bases, leaving 4 bases not matched to a gene. In DNA form, the CDR3 reads TGCGCCAGCAGCTTGGATGGGACAGGGACAGCTTTCTTT. It codes for CASSLDGTGTAFF.

The chain carries TRBV25-1 and TRBJ1-5; D gene unclear. V was pared by 5 bases and J by 3 bases, with 11 bases between. CDR1 is MGHDK and CDR2 is SYGVNS in the germline V gene. The CDR3 extends over 14 amino acids. The CDR3 DNA reads TGTGCCAGCAGTCCTGACGGACTCAATCAGCCCCAGCATTTT. Its protein product is CASSPDGLNQPQHF.

The gene calls are TRBV5-1 and TRBJ1-2; D uncertain. This CDR3 comprises 15 residues. Germline assignment: CDR1 SGHRS and CDR2 YFSETQ. Trimming cost V 0 bases and J 8 bases, with 17 bases left between them. The CDR3 loop is CASSLVPGSPRGYTF. Written as DNA, the CDR3 is TGCGCCAGCAGCTTGGTTCCTGGCTCACCCCGAGGCTACACCTTC.

This clone has a count of ten or more. The CDR3 loop is CASGLGLAGAAETQYF. The CDR3 bases are TGTGCTAGTGGTTTGGGCCTAGCGGGGGCGGCGGAGACCCAGTACTTC. The rearrangement links TRBV12-5 to TRBJ2-5; 10 bases match TRBD2. This CDR3 has 16 amino acids. Germline V gene lookup returns CDR1 LGHNT and CDR2 FRNRAP. The V gene end was trimmed by 1 base and the J gene end by 5 bases; junction bases not matched to a gene: 7.

The chain recombines TRBV5-8 with TRBJ2-1; 9 bases fit TRBD2. Germline lookup yields CDR1 SGHTS and CDR2 YDEGEE. CDR3 size: 13 residues. The J segment lost 8 bases and the V segment lost 6 bases, leaving 6 bases of the junction unmatched. CDR3: CASMERGVYEQFF. The CDR3 DNA follows: TGTGCCAGCATGGAGCGGGGGGTATATGAGCAGTTCTTC.

This chain connects TRBV28 to TRBJ1-2; weak D call: TRBD1 (6 bases). The CDR3 covers 15 residues. Trimming shortened V by 4 bases and J by 3 bases, and 15 bases separated the two germline ends. Germline loops: CDR1 MDHEN, CDR2 SYDVKM. CDR3 sequence: CASSSRQVEYYGYTF. CDR3 sequence (DNA): TGTGCCAGCAGTTCTAGACAGGTTGAGTACTATGGCTACACCTTC.

This chain joins TRBV7-9 and TRBJ1-6; 7 nucleotides agree with TRBD1. Losses at the gene ends were 5 bases for V and 8 bases for J; bases not matched to a gene: 9. Germline assignment: CDR1 SEHNR and CDR2 FQNEAQ (reference sequence). The CDR3 totals 15 residues. In nucleotides, the CDR3 is TGTGCCAGCAGCCTTACAGGGGACCGGGATTCACCCCTCCACTTT. As protein: CASSLTGDRDSPLHF.

A few counts support this clone. The V gene is TRBV7-9, the J gene TRBJ1-1, with 11 bases aligning to TRBD1. The CDR3 has 15 amino acids. V was clipped by 5 bases and J by 3 bases; unmatched bases: 5. CDR1 and CDR2 from the germline V gene are SEHNR and FQNEAQ (reference sequence). The DNA of the CDR3 is TGTGCCAGCAGCCGACGGGGACAGGGGGACACTGAAGCTTTCTTT. This translates into CASSRRGQGDTEAFF.